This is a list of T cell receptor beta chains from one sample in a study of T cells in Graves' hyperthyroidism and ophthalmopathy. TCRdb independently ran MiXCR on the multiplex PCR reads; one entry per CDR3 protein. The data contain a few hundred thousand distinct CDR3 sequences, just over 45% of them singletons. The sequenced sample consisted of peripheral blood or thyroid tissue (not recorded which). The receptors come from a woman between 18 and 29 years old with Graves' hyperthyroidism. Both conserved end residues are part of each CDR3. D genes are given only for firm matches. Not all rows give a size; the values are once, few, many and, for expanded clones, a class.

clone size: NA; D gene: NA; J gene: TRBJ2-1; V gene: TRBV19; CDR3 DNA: TGTGCCAGTAGCAGGCAGGGCCCCTACGAGCAGTTCTTC; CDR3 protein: CASSRQGPYEQFF
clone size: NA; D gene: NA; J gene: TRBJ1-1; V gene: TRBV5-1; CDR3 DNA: TGCGCCAGCAGCCCCGGCGCAGGGTCGACCACTGAAGCTTTCTTT; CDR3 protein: CASSPGAGSTTEAFF
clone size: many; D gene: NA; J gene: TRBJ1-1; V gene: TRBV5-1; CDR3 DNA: TGCGCCAGCAGCATAGGACGGGACACTGAAGCTTTCTTT; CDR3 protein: CASSIGRDTEAFF
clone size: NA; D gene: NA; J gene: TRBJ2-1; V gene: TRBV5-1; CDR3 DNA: TGCGCCAGCAGCCCGGGAAACTGGGTTAACAATGAGCAGTTCTTC; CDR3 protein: CASSPGNWVNNEQFF
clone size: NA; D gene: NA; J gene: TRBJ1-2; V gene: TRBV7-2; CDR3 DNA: TGTGCCAGCAGCTTAGATACAGACGGCTACACCTTC; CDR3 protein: CASSLDTDGYTF
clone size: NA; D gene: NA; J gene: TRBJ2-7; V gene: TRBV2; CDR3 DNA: TGTGCCAGCAGTGAATTGGGGGCTCTCTCCTACGAGCAGTACTTC; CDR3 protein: CASSELGALSYEQYF
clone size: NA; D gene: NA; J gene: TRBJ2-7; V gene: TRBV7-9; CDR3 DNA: TGTGCCAGCAGCTTAGTCGCAAGGGGCTTGGATGAGCAGTACTTC; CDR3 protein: CASSLVARGLDEQYF
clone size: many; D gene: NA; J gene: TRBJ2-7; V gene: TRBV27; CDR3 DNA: TGTGCCAGCAGTCCCGGGACGGTGGAGAACGAGCAGTACTTC; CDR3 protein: CASSPGTVENEQYF
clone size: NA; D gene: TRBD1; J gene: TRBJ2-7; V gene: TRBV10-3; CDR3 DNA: TGTGCCATCACATCCACCGGGACAGGGACCGAGCAGTACTTC; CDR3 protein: CAITSTGTGTEQYF
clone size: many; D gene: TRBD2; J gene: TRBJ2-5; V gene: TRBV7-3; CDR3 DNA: TGTGCCAGCAGCTTAGACCAGGGACTAGACGGGCAAGAGACCCAGTACTTC; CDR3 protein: CASSLDQGLDGQETQYF
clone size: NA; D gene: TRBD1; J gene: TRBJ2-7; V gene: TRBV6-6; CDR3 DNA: TGTGCCAGCAGTTACGGGACAGGACTCTACGAGCAGTACTTC; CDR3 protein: CASSYGTGLYEQYF
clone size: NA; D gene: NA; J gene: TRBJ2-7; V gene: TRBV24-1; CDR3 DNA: TGTGCTACTAGGACAGACTCCTACGAGCAGTACTTC; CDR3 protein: CATRTDSYEQYF
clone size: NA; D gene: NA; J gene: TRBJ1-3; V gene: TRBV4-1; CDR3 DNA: TGCGCCAGCAGCCAAATCACGGGGGAAGGGAACACCATATATTTT; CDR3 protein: CASSQITGEGNTIYF
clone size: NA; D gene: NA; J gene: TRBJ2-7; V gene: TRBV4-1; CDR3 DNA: TGCGCCAGCAGCCAAGGGGGAGTGGGCTACGAGCAGTACTTC; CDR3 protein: CASSQGGVGYEQYF
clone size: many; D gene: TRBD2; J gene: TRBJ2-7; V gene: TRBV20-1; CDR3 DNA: TGCAGTGCCCCCGCGCCGGGAGGCCTCTCCTACGAGCAGTACTTC; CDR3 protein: CSAPAPGGLSYEQYF
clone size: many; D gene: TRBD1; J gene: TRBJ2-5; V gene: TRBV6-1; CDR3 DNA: TGTGCCAGCAGTGTAGGGGGCTCCCAAGAGACCCAGTACTTC; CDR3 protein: CASSVGGSQETQYF
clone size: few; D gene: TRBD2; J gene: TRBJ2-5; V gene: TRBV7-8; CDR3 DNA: TGCGCCAGCAGCCAAGTAGTCCCCGGACTAGCGGGCCAAGAGACCCAGTACTTC; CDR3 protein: CASSQVVPGLAGQETQYF
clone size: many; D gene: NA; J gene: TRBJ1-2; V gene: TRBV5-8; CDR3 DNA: TGTGCCAGCAGCGGAAAATATGGCTACACCTTC; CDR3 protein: CASSGKYGYTF
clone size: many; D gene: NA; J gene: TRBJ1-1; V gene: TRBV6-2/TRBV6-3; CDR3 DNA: TGTGCCAGCGACAGCGGGGGGCTCACTGAAGCTTTCTTT; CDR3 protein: CASDSGGLTEAFF
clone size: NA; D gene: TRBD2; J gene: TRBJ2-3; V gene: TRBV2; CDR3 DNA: TGTGCCAGCTCAGCGGGAGGGGATCGGTACACAGATACGCAGTATTTT; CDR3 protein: CASSAGGDRYTDTQYF
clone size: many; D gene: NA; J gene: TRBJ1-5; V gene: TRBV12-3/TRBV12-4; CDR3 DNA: TGTGCCAGCAGTTTAGATGGGCCGAGCGGATCCAATCAGCCCCAGCATTTT; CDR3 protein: CASSLDGPSGSNQPQHF
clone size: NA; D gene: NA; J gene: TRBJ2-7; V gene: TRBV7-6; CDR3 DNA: TGTGCCAGCTCACCGGGACCCTCCGGCTTTGGGTACGAGCAGTACTTC; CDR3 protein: CASSPGPSGFGYEQYF
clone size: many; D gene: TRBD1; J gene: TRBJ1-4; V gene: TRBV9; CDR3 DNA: TGTGCCAGCAGCCCCCGGACAGGGCCGGGTAATGAAAAACTGTTTTTT; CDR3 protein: CASSPRTGPGNEKLFF
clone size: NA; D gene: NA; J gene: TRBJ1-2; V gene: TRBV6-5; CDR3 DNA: TGTGCCAGCAGTTATCTCGGGTTACCTGGCTACACCTTC; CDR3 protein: CASSYLGLPGYTF
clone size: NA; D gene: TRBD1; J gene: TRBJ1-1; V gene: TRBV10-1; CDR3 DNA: TGCGCCAGCAGTGCGGGGGACAGGGGAAACACTGAAGCTTTCTTT; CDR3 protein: CASSAGDRGNTEAFF
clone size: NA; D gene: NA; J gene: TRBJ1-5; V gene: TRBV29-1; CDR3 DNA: TGCAGCGTTGAAGTGGGACTTAAAGAGACCCAGCATTTT; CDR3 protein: CSVEVGLKETQHF
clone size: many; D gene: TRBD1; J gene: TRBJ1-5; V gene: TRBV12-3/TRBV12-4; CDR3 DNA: TGTGCCAGCAGGGGACAGTTGGTCAATCAGCCCCAGCATTTT; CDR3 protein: CASRGQLVNQPQHF
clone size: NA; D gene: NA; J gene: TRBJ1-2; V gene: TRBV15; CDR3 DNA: TGTGCCACCAGCAGGGCCTACTATGGCTACACCTTC; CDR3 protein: CATSRAYYGYTF
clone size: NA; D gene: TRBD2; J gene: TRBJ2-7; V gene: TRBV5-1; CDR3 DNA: TGCGCCAGCAGCTTAGCGGGACTTCGGAGCTCCTACGAGCAGTACTTC; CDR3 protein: CASSLAGLRSSYEQYF
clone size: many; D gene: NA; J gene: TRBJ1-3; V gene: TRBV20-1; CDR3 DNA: TGCAGTGCTAGAGATCCAGGGCAGGGAAACACCATATATTTT; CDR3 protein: CSARDPGQGNTIYF
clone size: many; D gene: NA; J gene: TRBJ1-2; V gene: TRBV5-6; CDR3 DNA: TGTGCCAGCAGATCAGGCTATCGGGACTATGGCTACACCTTC; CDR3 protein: CASRSGYRDYGYTF
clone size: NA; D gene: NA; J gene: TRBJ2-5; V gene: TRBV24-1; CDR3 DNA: TGTGCCACCAGTGATCCTGGAAACAGGGTAGAGACCCAGTACTTC; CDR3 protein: CATSDPGNRVETQYF
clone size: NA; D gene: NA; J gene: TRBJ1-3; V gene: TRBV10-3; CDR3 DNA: TGTGCCATCAGTGACTCGGAGGAAAACACCATATATTTT; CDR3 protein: CAISDSEENTIYF
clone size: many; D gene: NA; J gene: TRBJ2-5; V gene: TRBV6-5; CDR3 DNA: TGTGCCAGCAGTGATCAGGCTGAGACCCAGTACTTC; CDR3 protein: CASSDQAETQYF
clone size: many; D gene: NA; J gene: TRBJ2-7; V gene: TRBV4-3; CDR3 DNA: TGCGCCAGCAGTCCAAACAGGGATTGGTCCTACGAGCAGTACTTC; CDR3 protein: CASSPNRDWSYEQYF